The present TCR beta chain was sequenced within a study of blood T cell repertoires in COVID-19. Background on the study: Material from acute and convalescent COVID-19 was sourced from the United States, Italy and Spain. Sample material is recorded as cDNA or gDNA derived from T cells, B-cell-depleted T cells, or PBMCs.

As handled by the study authors: Researchers report that nucleated cell counts were estimated from reference gene primer amplification. Clones were sequenced by immunoSEQ multiplex PCR, and TCRdb holds only the in-frame ones, with some missing. V, J and clone size are those of that table, while D and trimming were read from the DNA. In the table there are about 300,000 clones, 85% to 90% of which are singletons. Germline CDR1 reads SNHLY; CDR2 reads FYNNEI. CDR3 length: 14 amino acids. Trimming at V came to 8 bases and at J to 0 bases, leaving 6 bases not matched to a gene. This clonotype was obtained from a middle-aged woman who had recovered from COVID-19. This chain joins TRBV2 and TRBJ1-2; 7 bases match TRBD1. The specimen sequenced was peripheral blood. The CDR3 DNA sequence: TGTGCCAGCTCCCGGGACAGACCTAACTATGGCTACACCTTC. Translated: CASSRDRPNYGYTF.